The T cell receptor (beta chain) described here comes from a study of blood T cell repertoires in COVID-19. Study in general: Some COVID-19 samples were acute and others convalescent; all came from the United States, Italy and Spain. In each case, the material was cDNA or gDNA derived from T cells, B-cell-depleted T cells, or PBMCs.

V was clipped by 4 bases and J by 5 bases; unmatched bases: 7. Germline CDR1 LGHDT, CDR2 YNNKEL (reference sequence). The CDR3 contains 15 residues. Per the original data handling: Amplification of reference gene primers provided the estimated nucleated cell counts. Some clones are missing from TCRdb's copy, which holds only in-frame ones; the method was immunoSEQ multiplex PCR. V and J calls and clone size are those listed in that table; D and trimming were worked out from the DNA. The sample has 250,000 to 300,000 clones, approximately 90% seen once. The genes are TRBV3-1 (or the pseudogene TRBV3-2) and TRBJ2-5; 10 nucleotides align to TRBD2. The clonotype comes from an older woman in a cohort exposed to, infected with or recovered from COVID-19 (not recorded which). The sample was PBMCs or T cells enriched from blood (not recorded which). For the CDR3, the DNA is TGTGCCAGCAGCCCACCGGGACTAGCGCCTGAGACCCAGTACTTC. Translation: CASSPPGLAPETQYF.